This entry describes one T cell receptor beta chain. The antigen it recognizes is unknown. No clone much larger than this one lies a single base away; base qualities are absent. TCR CDR3 regions were amplified from genomic DNA by multiplex PCR using the deep immunoSEQ assay. Genomic DNA extracted from each cell subset was distributed evenly over all wells of several immunoSEQ 96-well plates, and each plate served as one replicate. For unsorted PBMC, each replicate PCR was loaded with 300 ng genomic DNA, equivalent to tens of thousands of T cell genomes. Ten immunoSEQ deep assay plates were used to sequence the unsorted PBMC genomic DNA. The purified libraries were quantified using a Qubit 3.0 fluorometer, sized with a Bioanalyzer 2100, and then quantified again using the KAPA Library Quantification kit. Every immunoSEQ 96-well plate was sequenced on a separate single-read 150-cycle Illumina NextSeq 550 flow cell. Processing in the source paper ran as follows. Because only junctional sequences without quality scores were contained in the immunoSEQ output, filtering matching that applied to full-length reads could not be performed. Sequences were annotated with PyIR, a Python wrapper for IgBLAST v1.9, and V/J genes and CDR3 were assigned using IMGT germline references. Any read was removed if the V/J assignment was weak (E-value above 1e-6), the CDR3 was missing, or the read contained stop codons, out-of-frame junctions, or ambiguous translated residues. A V3J clonotype was defined by an identical inferred V gene, J gene, and CDR3 amino acid sequence. The percentage overlap between two repertoires was calculated by dividing the number of shared unique clonotypes by the size of the smaller repertoire. RTK rarefaction, the Chao1 estimator, and Recon v2.1 estimates of unobserved clonotypes were used to assess repertoire richness. As stored in TCRdb, this immuneACCESS dataset retains in-frame rearrangements with V and J assigned. A fraction of the clones does not appear; measured against another copy, unresolved V genes explain less than half of the discrepancy, and the remainder lacks a known reason. V and J calls plus clone size are reproduced from that table; the DNA served to infer D and trimming. A total of about 510,000 clones appear in this sample, 70% to 80% of them only once. The ten largest clones capture approximately 13% of the sample.

This record comes from a study of shared clonotypes between healthy human individuals (dated by TCRdb to about 2020). With regard to the full study: The cohort comprised a couple of women and a few men aged 18 to 49 years. The study deeply sequenced blood TCR repertoires of 5 or 6 healthy adults to estimate repertoire size and the extent of clonotype sharing between individuals. Libraries were prepared and TCR repertoires were sequenced by different laboratories using diverse techniques, in order to increase sequencing depth and limit assay-specific biases. Each donor's leukapheresis produced roughly between about 0.85 and 10 billion PBMCs. The paper's findings and limits, for the study overall: Only blood was sampled, and tissue TCR repertoires likely differ from those in blood. Pairwise subsampling indicated that sequencing depth was expected to affect the degree of clonotype sharing among donors. Because the study included a small number of donors, the genetic and exposure-history diversity represented was limited.

At the junction V is shortened by 5 bases and J by 0 bases, with 23 bases in between. Measured from the cysteine to the phenylalanine, the CDR3 is 18 residues long. The CDR3 DNA has 54 bases and is translated from base 1. In the germline V gene, CDR1 corresponds to SGHTA and CDR2 to FQGNSA. Healthy HIV-negative adults with no recently reported acute infections or vaccinations were included as donors. Every donor was a Caucasian adult living in Nashville, Tennessee, USA. For unsorted samples, 90 million to 95 million PBMCs were counted, and genomic DNA was extracted using the QIAamp DNA Blood Mini kit. After blood collection by leukapheresis, PBMCs were isolated using Ficoll-Histopaque density gradient centrifugation and then cryopreserved in the vapor phase of liquid nitrogen.

Here the chain combines TRBV7-2 and TRBJ2-7, with a tentative D gene TRBD1 over 5 matching bases. The sequence was obtained from a woman aged 40 to 55 in good health. Some clones in this sample may be carry-over from other donors' samples. Sequencing was carried out using PBMCs. The DNA is TGTGCCAGCAGCCGGCGTCTGGGCAGGGAATCAATCTCCTACGAGCAGTACTTC. This encodes CASSRRLGRESISYEQYF.